This T cell receptor (beta chain) was retrieved from a study of cytomegalovirus exposure and HLA in healthy donors. The study sampled nominally healthy donors, though unrecorded immune exposures were likely. Study-wide findings and caveats: Being productive about 87% or about 30% of the time was typical of most TCR beta V segments in an earlier analysis. It was reported that TCR beta sequences correctly inferred the HLA-A and HLA-B alleles for most subjects.

The PCR contained 60 Vbeta and 13 Jbeta primers. Sequenced by immunoSEQ multiplex PCR; TCRdb stores in-frame clones only, minus some. Counted here are approximately 73,000 clones, roughly 64% occurring once; the ten biggest clones make up less than 7.5%. A word on this clone: Antigen: not known.

The V gene's germline CDR1 is SGHRS and CDR2 YFSETQ. The CDR3 totals 14 residues. With 1 base clipped from V and 5 bases from J, the junction kept 1 base outside the gene matches. The chain is built from TRBV5-1 and TRBJ2-2, with TRBD1 matching 8 bases. The sequence derives from a man under 40 in good health and CMV-seropositive. The sequenced sample consisted of PBMCs. The CDR3 is CASSLRTGTGELFF. As DNA, the CDR3 is TGCGCCAGCAGCTTGCGGACAGGGACCGGGGAGCTGTTTTTT.